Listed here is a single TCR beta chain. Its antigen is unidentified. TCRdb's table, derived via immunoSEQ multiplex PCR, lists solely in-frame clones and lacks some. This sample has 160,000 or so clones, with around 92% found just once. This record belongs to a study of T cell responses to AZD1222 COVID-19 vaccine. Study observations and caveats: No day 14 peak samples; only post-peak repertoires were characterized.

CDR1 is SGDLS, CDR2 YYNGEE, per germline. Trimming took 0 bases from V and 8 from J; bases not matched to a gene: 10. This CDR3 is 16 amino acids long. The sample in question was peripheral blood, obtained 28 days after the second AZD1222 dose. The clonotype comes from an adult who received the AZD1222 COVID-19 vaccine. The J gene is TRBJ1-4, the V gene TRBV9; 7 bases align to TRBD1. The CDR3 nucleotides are TGTGCCAGCAGCGTAGGGGAAGACAGGGCGAGGGAAAAACTGTTTTTT. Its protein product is CASSVGEDRAREKLFF.